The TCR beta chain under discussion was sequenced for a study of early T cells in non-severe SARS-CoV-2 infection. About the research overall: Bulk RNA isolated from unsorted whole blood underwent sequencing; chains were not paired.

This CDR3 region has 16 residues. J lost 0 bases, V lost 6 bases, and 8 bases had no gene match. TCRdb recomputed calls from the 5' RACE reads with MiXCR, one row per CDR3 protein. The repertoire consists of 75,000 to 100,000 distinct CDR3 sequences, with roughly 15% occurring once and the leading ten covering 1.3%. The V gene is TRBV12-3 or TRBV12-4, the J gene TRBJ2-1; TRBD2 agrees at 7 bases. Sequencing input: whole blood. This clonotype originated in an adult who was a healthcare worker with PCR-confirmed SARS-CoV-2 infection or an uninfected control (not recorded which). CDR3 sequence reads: CASRRLAESSYNEQFF. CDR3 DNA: TGTGCCAGCAGAAGACTAGCCGAGAGCTCCTACAATGAGCAGTTCTTC.